These 30 T cell receptor beta chains originate from one sample sequenced in a study of CXCR3-negative and CXCR3-positive naive CD8 T cells. Each TRB cDNA library was prepared by 5' RACE (with UMI labels). TCRdb reprocessed the 5' RACE reads and reports one entry per CDR3 protein, with no DNA. The listing contains around 45,000 distinct CDR3 sequences. Sequenced material: naive CXCR3- CD8+ T cells from blood. Regarding subset: CD45RO-CCR7+CD27+CD95- naive CD8+ T cells lacking CXCR3 (TNR3-). The receptor set was obtained from a human donor in good health. Some clones in this sample may be carry-over from other donors' samples.

The chain couples TRBV7-2 to TRBJ2-7. This CDR3 is 14 amino acids long. From germline, CDR1 is SGHTA and CDR2 FQGNSA. The CDR3 region is CASSLAGTSYEQYF.

The rearrangement links TRBV4-2 to TRBJ2-1; TCRdb lists TRBD2, though no DNA is available to test this call. This CDR3 is built from 15 residues. Per the germline V gene, CDR1 is LGHNA and CDR2 is YNFKEQ. The CDR3 spells CASSRLAGGNNEQFF.

The chain joins TRBV20-1 to TRBJ2-5; TCRdb's D call, TRBD2, is unchecked because there is no DNA. This CDR3 contains 16 residues. Germline lookup yields CDR1 DFQATT and CDR2 SNEGSKA (reference sequence). The CDR3 loop is CSATLQTSGGEETQYF.

The chain couples TRBV27 to TRBJ2-3. Germline assignment: CDR1 MNHEY and CDR2 SMNVEV (reference sequence). The CDR3 extends over 14 amino acids. The CDR3 loop is CASSLRQATDTQYF.

The genes are TRBV28 and TRBJ2-1; TCRdb calls TRBD2, which cannot be checked without DNA. CDR1 MDHEN and CDR2 SYDVKM come from the germline V gene. The CDR3 covers 16 residues. Here the CDR3 reads CASIGTSGHSYNEQFF.

J is TRBJ2-7 and V is TRBV6-5; TCRdb indicates TRBD1, and absent DNA this call remains unverified. CDR3 length equals 17 residues. The germline gives CDR1 MNHEY, CDR2 SVGAGI. CDR3 sequence: CASSYLPVRGPEYEQYF.

This chain joins TRBV29-1 and TRBJ2-3; the TRBD1 assignment by TCRdb is unverifiable without DNA. Germline V gene sequence: CDR1 SQVTM, CDR2 ANQGSEA. The CDR3 consists of 15 residues. The CDR3 protein is CSVAPTGPSEDTQYF.

The chain has TRBV29-1 and TRBJ2-1; TCRdb outputs TRBD1, but without DNA this stays unchecked. The CDR3 has 14 amino acids. Germline CDR1 SQVTM, CDR2 ANQGSEA. This CDR3 reads CSVKGRGGGNEQFF.

The V call is TRBV7-9, the J call TRBJ2-3; with no DNA, the TCRdb D assignment of TRBD1 cannot be verified. CDR1 and CDR2 from the germline V gene are SEHNR and FQNEAQ (reference sequence). This CDR3 is built from 16 residues. The CDR3 reads CASSLPGTGDTDTQYF.

The J gene is TRBJ2-7, the V gene TRBV27. The CDR3 is 11 residues long. CDR1 is MNHEY, CDR2 SMNVEV, per germline (reference sequence). The CDR3 protein is CASKGPYEQYF.

The chain carries TRBV28 and TRBJ2-3; the TCRdb D gene call, TRBD1, has no DNA to confirm it. The CDR3 has 13 amino acids. CDR1 and CDR2 (germline): MDHEN, SYDVKM. CDR3 amino acids: CATTGTPTDTQYF.

This rearrangement joins TRBV7-8 to TRBJ2-2; TCRdb lists TRBD2, though no DNA is available to test this call. This CDR3 contains 16 residues. Germline V gives CDR1 SGHVS, CDR2 FQNEAQ. The CDR3 loop reads CASTVQRGPNAGELFF.

This rearrangement joins TRBV29-1 to TRBJ1-5; the D gene TCRdb calls, TRBD1, cannot be checked with no DNA. The CDR3 sequence is 15 residues long. CDR1 is SQVTM, CDR2 ANQGSEA, per germline. The CDR3 is CSVEDQKGSGQPQHF.

The chain links TRBV12-3 or TRBV12-4 to TRBJ1-2. The CDR3 is 11 residues long. CDR3 sequence reads: CASQANYGYTF.

The gene calls are TRBV19 and TRBJ2-7. Germline-derived CDR1 and CDR2 are LNHDA and SQIVND (reference sequence). The CDR3 extends over 11 amino acids. CDR3 amino acids: CASSTYNEQYF.

The J gene is TRBJ2-7, the V gene TRBV29-1; TCRdb's D gene call, TRBD1, goes unchecked for lack of DNA. CDR3 length equals 14 residues. From germline, CDR1 is SQVTM and CDR2 ANQGSEA. The CDR3 is CSVEWDRGQDEQYF.

The chain joins TRBV14 to TRBJ2-7. The germline CDR1 and CDR2 sequences are SGHDN and FVKESK. The CDR3 covers 12 residues. The chain's CDR3 is CASSHDTYEQYF. Supplemented by reference TRBV14 and TRBJ2-7, the full variable domain reads EAGVTQFPSHSVIEKGQTVTLRCDPISGHDNLYWYRRVMGKEIKFLLHFVKESKQDESGMPNNRFLAERTGGTYSTLKVQPAELEDSGVYFCASSHDTYEQYFGPGTRLTVT.

The rearrangement links TRBV29-1 to TRBJ2-1; TCRdb gives TRBD2 as the D gene, but with no DNA this cannot be confirmed. Germline V lookup: CDR1 SQVTM, CDR2 ANQGSEA. The CDR3 consists of 15 residues. The CDR3 region is CSVHLAGVFRNEQFF.

The V call is TRBV29-1, the J call TRBJ2-7; TCRdb names TRBD1, which stays unverified in the absence of DNA. Germline CDR1 is SQVTM and CDR2 is ANQGSEA. The CDR3 runs 14 residues. The CDR3 region is CSVEGQGTTYEQYF.

The CDR3 here is CASSFTRGTGLVDF. This chain joins TRBV5-1 and TRBJ2-5; TCRdb's D call of TRBD1 is untestable without DNA. Germline values: CDR1 SGHRS, CDR2 YFSETQ. The CDR3 is 14 residues long.

The chain has TRBV19 and TRBJ1-1; the D call of TRBD1 rests on TCRdb alone, since no DNA is present to check it. This CDR3 has 14 amino acids. Germline-derived CDR1 and CDR2 are LNHDA and SQIVND (reference sequence). CDR3 residues: CASSTGRVLTEAFF.

V and J are TRBV6-6 and TRBJ1-2; TCRdb calls TRBD1, which cannot be checked without DNA. Germline lookup yields CDR1 MNHNY and CDR2 SVGAGI (reference sequence). The CDR3 has 13 residues. CDR3 amino acids: CASNSDSSYGYTF.

This rearrangement joins TRBV12-3 or TRBV12-4 to TRBJ2-3; TCRdb's assignment of TRBD1 cannot be checked, as there is no DNA. This CDR3 comprises 15 residues. CDR3 sequence: CASTQEGGGTDTQYF.

This chain links TRBV19 with TRBJ2-6; checking the TCRdb D call of TRBD1 is not possible without DNA. Per the germline V gene, CDR1 is LNHDA and CDR2 is SQIVND (reference sequence). CDR3 length: 12 amino acids. This CDR3 is CASSSGTSVLTF.

The CDR3 loop is CASSPSGSETQYF. The J gene is TRBJ2-5, the V gene TRBV7-3; the TCRdb call, TRBD2, lacks DNA for checking. The CDR3 consists of 13 residues. Germline V gene sequence: CDR1 SGHTA, CDR2 FQGTGA.

The chain recombines TRBV23-1 with TRBJ1-5; TCRdb indicates TRBD1, and absent DNA this call remains unverified. TRBV23-1 counts as an open reading frame of uncertain function. This CDR3 contains 14 residues. CDR3 sequence: CASSQRTGYQPQHF.

This chain joins TRBV5-4 and TRBJ2-1. The CDR3 consists of 11 residues. Per the germline V gene, CDR1 is SGHNT and CDR2 is YYREEE (reference sequence). The CDR3 loop is CASADLDQQFF.

The rearrangement joins TRBV9 to TRBJ1-1. Germline CDR1 SGDLS, CDR2 YYNGEE. CDR3 length equals 13 residues. This CDR3 is CASSVAQNTEAFF.

This clonotype is identified as medium-sized (0.01 to 0.1%) from frequency. V and J are TRBV6-6 and TRBJ1-5. Germline loops: CDR1 MNHNY, CDR2 SVGAGI (reference sequence). The CDR3 has 15 amino acids. This CDR3 reads CASSQDVLLNQPQHF.

The chain recombines TRBV7-9 with TRBJ1-1. Per the germline V gene, CDR1 is SEHNR and CDR2 is FQNEAQ (reference sequence). The CDR3 is 15 amino acids. The CDR3: CASSLVQTMNTEAFF.